Following are 16 T cell receptor beta chains from one sample sequenced in a study of cytomegalovirus exposure and HLA in healthy donors (dated by TCRdb to the late 2010s). To prepare the library, the immunoSEQ multiplex PCR assay was applied. For the multiplex PCR, a mixture combining 60 forward primers for TCR Vbeta segments and 13 reverse primers for TCR Jbeta segments was used. TCRdb obtained this table from immuneACCESS and retained in-frame rearrangements with V and J assigned. These tables miss some clones; where compared with another copy, unresolved V genes account for less than half of the shortfall, and the remainder is unexplained. Counted in this sample were 50,000 to 65,000 clones; roughly 77% of them appeared once. Clones ranked in the top ten supply roughly 5.3% of the sample. Specimen: PBMCs. The receptors originated from a woman in her thirties in good health and CMV-seronegative.

For the CDR3, the DNA is TGTGCCAGCAGCCGGGGGGGGGCTCTACTAAACACCGGGGAGCTGTTTTTT. Translation gives CASSRGGALLNTGELFF. The V gene is TRBV5-4, the J gene TRBJ2-2; 8 positions match TRBD2. After removal of 4 bases from V and 2 bases from J, the junction contained 10 bases not matched to a gene. The CDR3 extends over 17 amino acids. CDR1 is SGHNT and CDR2 is YYREEE in the germline V gene (reference sequence).

The V call is TRBV7-2, the J call TRBJ2-6; maybe TRBD1 (6 bases). The V end was cut by 5 bases, the J end by 4 bases, with 9 bases between. Looked up from germline, CDR1 is SGHTA and CDR2 is FQGNSA. This CDR3 comprises 14 residues. Here the CDR3 reads CASSAGAGANVLTF. The DNA of the CDR3 is TGTGCCAGCAGCGCAGGGGCCGGGGCCAACGTCCTGACTTTC.

This chain links TRBV7-9 with TRBJ2-1; 10 nucleotides line up with TRBD1. Germline trimming cut 7 bases from V and 8 bases from J; bases unmatched to any gene: 14. Germline V lookup: CDR1 SEHNR, CDR2 FQNEAQ (reference sequence). The CDR3 runs 16 residues. CDR3: CASTSIRDRGFHEQFF. The CDR3 region has the DNA TGTGCCAGCACCTCAATCCGGGACAGGGGTTTTCATGAGCAGTTCTTC.

This clone was observed a single time. The rearrangement uses TRBV7-2 and TRBJ2-5; 8 bases map to TRBD2. The trim removed 1 base at V and 5 bases at J, leaving 12 bases unmatched. Germline-derived CDR1 and CDR2 are SGHTA and FQGNSA. The CDR3 loop spans 17 amino acids. The CDR3, as DNA: TGTGCCAGCAGCTTAGGAGGGGGAGCGGGAGTAGGGGAGACCCAGTACTTC. It encodes CASSLGGGAGVGETQYF.

Note on this clone: The sample has other DNA sequences that encode this CDR3 too. The chain links TRBV5-1 to TRBJ2-7, with 11 bases matching TRBD1. V shed 2 bases, J shed 4 bases, and the junction held 5 bases outside the gene matches. The CDR3 is 15 residues long. The germline V gene has CDR1 SGHRS and CDR2 YFSETQ. This CDR3 is CASSLLRDRGYEQYF. The CDR3, as DNA: TGCGCCAGCAGCTTACTCCGGGACAGGGGGTACGAGCAGTACTTC.

V is TRBV6-5 and J is TRBJ2-3, with 8 bases lining up with TRBD1. The CDR3 is 14 amino acids. Germline lookup yields CDR1 MNHEY and CDR2 SVGAGI. Trimming cost V 5 bases and J 2 bases; bases outside gene matches: 3. In DNA, the CDR3 is TGTGCCAGCAGTGACCAGGGGGCCACAGATACGCAGTATTTT. Protein sequence: CASSDQGATDTQYF.

This clone has a single count. This chain uses TRBV7-3 with TRBJ1-1; the D gene is possibly TRBD1 (5 bases). In germline, CDR1 is SGHTA, CDR2 FQGTGA. V was cut by 5 bases and J by 3 bases, with 16 bases left in between. The CDR3 covers 15 residues. CDR3 amino acids: CASSHPRGLDTEAFF. The DNA for the CDR3 is TGTGCCAGCAGCCACCCGCGGGGCCTGGACACTGAAGCTTTCTTT. The full variable domain, its missing parts supplied by reference TRBV7-3 and TRBJ1-1, is GAGVSQTPSNKVTEKGKYVELRCDPISGHTALYWYRQSLGQGPEFLIYFQGTGAADDSGLPNDRFFAVRPEGSVSTLKIQRTERGDSAVYLCASSHPRGLDTEAFFGQGTRLTVV.

The gene calls are TRBV28 and TRBJ2-1, with D perhaps matching TRBD1 (6 bases). The germline V and J ends were trimmed by 5 bases and 8 bases, with 16 bases remaining between them. Germline CDR1 reads MDHEN; CDR2 reads SYDVKM. CDR3 length: 14 amino acids. CDR3 protein: CASSLGLSGDEQFF. CDR3 in DNA: TGTGCCAGCAGTCTGGGCCTCTCAGGGGATGAGCAGTTCTTC.

The rearrangement uses TRBV11-3 and TRBJ2-2; D remains unclear. Germline lookup yields CDR1 SGHNT and CDR2 YENEEA. The CDR3 has 16 amino acids. Trimming cost V 5 bases and J 0 bases, with 13 bases left between them. The CDR3 loop reads CASSPSRPANTGELFF. The CDR3 DNA reads as TGTGCCAGCAGCCCCTCTAGGCCAGCGAACACCGGGGAGCTGTTTTTT.

Note on this clone: One end of the junction does not line up with germline, which may come from a read error. The rearrangement links TRBV7-7 to TRBJ2-1; 8 nucleotides align to TRBD2. The germline CDR1 and CDR2 sequences are SSHAT and FNYEAQ (reference sequence). There are 19 residues in the CDR3. The CDR3 sequence is CASSFRPFSGTSSYNEQFF. The CDR3 DNA reads TGTGCTAGCAGCTTCCGGCCGTTTAGCGGGACCAGCTCCTACAATGAGCAGTTCTTC.

This clone was recorded only once. The chain has TRBV9 and TRBJ1-2; D is undetermined. This CDR3 region has 14 residues. The V and J ends lost 3 bases and 0 bases respectively, with 9 bases between them. Germline CDR1 and CDR2: SGDLS and YYNGEE. The CDR3 region is CASSESIANYGYTF. DNA for the CDR3: TGTGCCAGCAGCGAGAGTATCGCTAACTATGGCTACACCTTC.

The rearrangement uses TRBV29-1 and TRBJ2-5, with TRBD2 identical over 8 bases. Germline CDR1 SQVTM, CDR2 ANQGSEA. There are 12 residues in the CDR3. This CDR3 is CCSGRGGETQYF. The CDR3, as DNA: TGCTGCAGCGGGAGAGGGGGGGAGACCCAGTACTTC.

This clone was seen more than once but under ten times. This chain links TRBV13 with TRBJ2-7; TRBD1 matches at 9 bases. Trimming took 5 bases from V and 9 from J; bases not matched to a gene: 23. Germline CDR1 is PRHDT and CDR2 is FYEKMQ (reference sequence). The CDR3 loop spans 18 amino acids. This CDR3 reads CASSRNPGTGPHLRGQYF. CDR3 DNA: TGTGCCAGCAGCCGAAACCCCGGGACAGGGCCACACCTACGAGGGCAGTACTTC.

This clone has a handful of counts. This rearrangement joins TRBV6-1 to TRBJ2-1, with 9 bases aligning to TRBD1. This CDR3 comprises 15 residues. With V trimmed by 2 bases and J by 9 bases, 8 bases remained unmatched. Germline CDR1 reads MNHNS; CDR2 reads SASEGT. CDR3 loop: CASSEIGTGMSEQFF. As DNA, the CDR3 is TGTGCCAGCAGTGAAATAGGGACAGGGATGAGTGAGCAGTTCTTC.

Here the CDR3 DNA reads TGCGCCAGCTCTATCGGGACTAGCGGATATACGCAGTATTTT. Protein sequence: CASSIGTSGYTQYF. V and J are TRBV10-1 and TRBJ2-3; 11 positions agree with TRBD2. V lost 8 bases, J lost 7 bases, and 8 bases stayed unmatched. The germline gives CDR1 WNHNN, CDR2 SYGVQD (reference sequence). This CDR3 comprises 14 residues.

V usage is TRBV6-5 and J usage is TRBJ2-7; 8 nucleotides agree with TRBD1. Germline V gene sequence: CDR1 MNHEY, CDR2 SVGAGI. J was trimmed by 3 bases and V by 8 bases; bases with no gene match: 3. The CDR3 has 12 amino acids. The CDR3 loop is CASRDRYYEQYF. Written as DNA, the CDR3 is TGTGCCAGCCGGGACAGGTACTACGAGCAGTACTTC.